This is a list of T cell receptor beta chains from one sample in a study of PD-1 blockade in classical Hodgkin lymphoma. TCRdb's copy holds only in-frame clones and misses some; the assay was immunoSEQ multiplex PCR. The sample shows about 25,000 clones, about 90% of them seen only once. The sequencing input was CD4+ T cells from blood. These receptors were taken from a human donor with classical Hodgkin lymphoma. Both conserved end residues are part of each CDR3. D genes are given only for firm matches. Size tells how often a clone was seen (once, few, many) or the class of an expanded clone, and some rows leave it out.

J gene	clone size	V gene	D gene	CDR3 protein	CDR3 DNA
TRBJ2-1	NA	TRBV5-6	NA	CASYREGSYNEQFF	TGTGCCAGCTACAGGGAGGGATCCTACAATGAGCAGTTCTTC
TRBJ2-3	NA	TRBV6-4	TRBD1	CASSLGGPSTDTQYF	TGTGCCAGCAGCTTAGGGGGCCCGAGCACAGATACGCAGTATTTT
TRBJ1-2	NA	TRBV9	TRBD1	CASSVRQGANYGYTF	TGTGCCAGCAGCGTTCGACAGGGAGCTAACTATGGCTACACCTTC
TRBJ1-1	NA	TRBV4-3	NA	CASSQTFNTEAFF	TGCGCCAGCAGCCAAACTTTTAACACTGAAGCTTTCTTT
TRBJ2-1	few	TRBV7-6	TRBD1	CASSLRQGEQFF	TGTGCCAGCAGCTTAAGACAGGGAGAGCAGTTCTTC
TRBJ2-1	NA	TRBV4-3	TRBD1	CASSQEDRGYNEQFF	TGCGCCAGCAGCCAGGAGGACAGGGGCTACAATGAGCAGTTCTTC
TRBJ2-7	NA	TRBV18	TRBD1	CASSGRQGALLFHEQYF	TGTGCCAGCTCGGGCCGGCAGGGGGCATTACTCTTCCACGAGCAGTACTTC
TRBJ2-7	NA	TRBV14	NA	CASSQASGGFYEQYF	TGTGCCAGCAGCCAAGCATCCGGGGGATTCTACGAGCAGTACTTC
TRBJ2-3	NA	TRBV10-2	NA	CASSGSGSGTDTQYF	TGCGCCAGCAGTGGATCCGGAAGTGGCACAGATACGCAGTATTTT
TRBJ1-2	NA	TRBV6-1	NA	CASALTRNYGYTF	TGTGCCAGCGCCTTAACACGGAACTATGGCTACACCTTC